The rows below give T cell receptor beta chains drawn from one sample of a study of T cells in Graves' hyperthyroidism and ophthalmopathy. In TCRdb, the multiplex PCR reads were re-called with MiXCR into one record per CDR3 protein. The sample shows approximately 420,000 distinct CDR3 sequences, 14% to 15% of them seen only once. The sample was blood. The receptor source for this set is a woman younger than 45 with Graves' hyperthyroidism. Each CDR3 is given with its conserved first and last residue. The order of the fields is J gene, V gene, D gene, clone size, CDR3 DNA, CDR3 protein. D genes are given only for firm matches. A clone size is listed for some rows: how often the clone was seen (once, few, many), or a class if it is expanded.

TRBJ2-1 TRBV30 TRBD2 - TGTGCCTGGAGTGCTAGCGGGAACTACAATGAGCAGTTCTTC CAWSASGNYNEQFF
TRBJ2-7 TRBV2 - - TGTGCCAGCAGTGCGAGTTCCCCAATCCACGAGCAGTACTTC CASSASSPIHEQYF
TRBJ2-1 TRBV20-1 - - TGCAGTGCTAGGGCAGCCGGGAGAAACTACAATGAGCAGTTCTTC CSARAAGRNYNEQFF
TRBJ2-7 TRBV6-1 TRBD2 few TGTGCCAGCATCAGACAGGGCCGAACTAGCGGGAGGGCCTACGAGCAGTACTTC CASIRQGRTSGRAYEQYF
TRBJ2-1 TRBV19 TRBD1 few TGTGCCAGTAGTACCGGGACAGGGAACTACAATGAGCAGTTCTTC CASSTGTGNYNEQFF
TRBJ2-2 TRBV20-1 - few TGCAGTGCTAGAGATGACGGGAGAGGCACCGGGGAGCTGTTTTTT CSARDDGRGTGELFF
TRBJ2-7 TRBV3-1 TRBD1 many TGTGCCAGCAGCCAAGGGGGACAGGGGTCCTACGAGCAGTACTTC CASSQGGQGSYEQYF
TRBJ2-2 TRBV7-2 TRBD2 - TGTGCCAGCAGCTTAACTAGCGGGGTGGCCGGGGAGCTGTTTTTT CASSLTSGVAGELFF
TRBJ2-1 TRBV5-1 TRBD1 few TGCGCCAGCAGCTTGGTTGTCGGACAGGGGAATGAGCAGTTCTTC CASSLVVGQGNEQFF
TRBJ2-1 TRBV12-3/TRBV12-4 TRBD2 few TGTGCCAGCAGTTTACCCGGGGCTAGCGGGAGAGGGCAGTTCTTC CASSLPGASGRGQFF
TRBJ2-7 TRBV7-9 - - TGTGCCAGCAGCGACGGACTTGCGTACGAGCAGTACTTC CASSDGLAYEQYF
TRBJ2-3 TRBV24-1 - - TGTGCCACCAGTGATTTTAATTGGGACTCTGCAGCAGATACGCAGTATTTT CATSDFNWDSAADTQYF
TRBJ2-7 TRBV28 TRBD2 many TGTGCCAGCCGAGTATCTAGCGGGGCTGCCTACGAGCAGTACTTC CASRVSSGAAYEQYF
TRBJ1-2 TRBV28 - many TGTGCCAGCAGTTCCACTCCGGGCCAAACTCTTTATGGCTACACCTTC CASSSTPGQTLYGYTF
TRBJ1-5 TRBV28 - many TGTGCCAGCAGTTTCTCCTTACTCAATCAGCCCCAGCATTTT CASSFSLLNQPQHF
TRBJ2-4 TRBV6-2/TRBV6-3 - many TGTGCCAGCAGTTACCAGAGCAGATCCAAAAACATTCAGTACTTC CASSYQSRSKNIQYF
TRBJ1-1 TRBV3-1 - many TGTGCCAGCAGCCAAGATTGGGGGGGCACTGAAGCTTTCTTT CASSQDWGGTEAFF
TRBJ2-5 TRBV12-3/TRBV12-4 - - TGTGCCAGCACCCAGGGAGAGACCCAGTACTTC CASTQGETQYF
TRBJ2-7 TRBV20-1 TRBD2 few TGCAGTGCTAGAGATCGGATAACTAGCGGGTTTTACGAGCAGTACTTC CSARDRITSGFYEQYF
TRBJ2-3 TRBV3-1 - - TGTGCCAGCAGCCCGACTGGAAGTAACGCAGATACGCAGTATTTT CASSPTGSNADTQYF
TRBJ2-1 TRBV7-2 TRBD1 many TGTGCCAGCAGCGCCCGACAGGGGGCTGGGAATGAGCAGTTCTTC CASSARQGAGNEQFF
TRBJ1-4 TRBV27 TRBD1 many TGTGCCAGCAGTTTAATGGGACAGGGAGGGGAAAAACTGTTTTTT CASSLMGQGGEKLFF
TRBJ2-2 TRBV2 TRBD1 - TGTGCCAGCAGTGTATTTCCAGGGGGCGGATCCGGGGAGCTGTTTTTT CASSVFPGGGSGELFF
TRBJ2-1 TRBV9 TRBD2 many TGTGCCAGCAGCGGACTAGCGGGTAGGAATGAGCAGTTCTTC CASSGLAGRNEQFF
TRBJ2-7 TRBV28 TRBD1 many TGTGCCAGCAGCGAATCCGGGACAGGCTACTACGAGCAGTACTTC CASSESGTGYYEQYF
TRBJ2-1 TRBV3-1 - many TGTGCCAGCAGCTCCCATATCCTGGGGGAATGGGATGAGCAGTTCTTC CASSSHILGEWDEQFF
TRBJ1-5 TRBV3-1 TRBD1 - TGTGCCAGCAGCGCGGACAGGGGTAGCGATCAGCCCCAGCATTTT CASSADRGSDQPQHF
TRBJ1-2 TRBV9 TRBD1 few TGTGCCAGCAGCGTAACGGACAGGGGCAACTATGGCTACACCTTC CASSVTDRGNYGYTF